The 6 T cell receptor beta chains presented below share a single source sample, sequenced in a study of T cell repertoires in cytomegalovirus infection. TCRdb used MiXCR to reprocess the reads, holding one entry per CDR3 protein. The table shows about 440,000 distinct CDR3 sequences, with 25% to 40% occurring only once. The sample consisted of PBMCs. Receptors originate from a human donor in good health (CMV status not recorded). Some clones in this sample may be carry-over from other donors' samples.

This chain joins TRBV7-9 and TRBJ2-1; a weak D match, TRBD2 (6 bases). The CDR3 sequence is 16 residues long. V lost 8 bases, J lost 8 bases, and 25 bases lay in between. Germline V gene lookup returns CDR1 SEHNR and CDR2 FQNEAQ (reference sequence). CDR3 amino acids: CASGSAGPGKVDEQFF. The CDR3 nucleotides are TGTGCCAGCGGCTCCGCGGGGCCAGGAAAGGTGGATGAGCAGTTCTTC.

This chain joins TRBV7-8 and TRBJ2-4; tentatively, D is TRBD1 or TRBD2 (7 bases each). V was clipped by 2 bases and J by 0 bases, with 20 bases between them. Per germline, CDR1 SGHVS and CDR2 FQNEAQ. This CDR3 has 19 amino acids. The CDR3 loop reads CASSLLGRGTVLAKNIQYF. CDR3 DNA: TGTGCCAGCAGCTTATTAGGGCGGGGGACAGTCCTAGCCAAAAACATTCAGTACTTC.

The gene calls are TRBV12-3 or TRBV12-4 and TRBJ2-1; D is unresolved. Deletions cut 7 bases from V and 1 base from J, with 14 bases between. The CDR3 extends over 15 amino acids. CDR3 region: CASIPGKGSYNEQFF. In nucleotides, the CDR3 is TGTGCCAGCATTCCAGGCAAAGGTTCCTACAATGAGCAGTTCTTC.

The rearrangement links TRBV27 to TRBJ1-1; possibly TRBD1 for D (5 bases). The length of the CDR3 is 15 residues. Trimming stripped 6 bases from V and 4 bases from J, with 18 bases between. Per germline, CDR1 MNHEY and CDR2 SMNVEV (reference sequence). This CDR3 reads CASRVGTGGRTEAFF. The CDR3 coding sequence is TGTGCCAGCAGGGTCGGGACTGGGGGACGCACTGAAGCTTTCTTT.

The rearrangement links TRBV6-5 to TRBJ2-2; tentative D call: TRBD1 (5 bases). Germline V CDR1 and CDR2: MNHEY, SVGAGI. V lost 6 bases to trimming and J lost 1 base, with 9 bases between them. This CDR3 is built from 14 residues. The CDR3 nucleotides are TGTGCCAGCAGATCCGGACAGAACACCGGGGAGCTGTTTTTT. Translating gives CASRSGQNTGELFF.

The J gene is TRBJ1-5, the V gene TRBV25-1; weak D call: TRBD1 (5 bases). CDR3 length: 11 residues. Germline loops: CDR1 MGHDK, CDR2 SYGVNS. V gave up 7 bases and J gave up 8 bases, with 9 bases separating them. The CDR3 is CASTRVEPQHF. DNA for the CDR3: TGTGCCAGCACCAGGGTTGAGCCCCAGCATTTT.